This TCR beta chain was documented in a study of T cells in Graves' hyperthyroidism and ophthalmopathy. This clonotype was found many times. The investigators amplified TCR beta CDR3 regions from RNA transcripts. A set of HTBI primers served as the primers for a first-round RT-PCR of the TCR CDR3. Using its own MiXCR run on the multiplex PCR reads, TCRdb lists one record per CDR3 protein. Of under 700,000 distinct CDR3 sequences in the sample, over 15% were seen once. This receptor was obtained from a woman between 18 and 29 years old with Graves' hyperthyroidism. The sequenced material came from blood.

The CDR3 nucleotides are TGTGCCAGCAGGGGTCTCAATGCGAACACCGGGGAGCTGTTTTTT. It encodes CASRGLNANTGELFF. The V and J genes are TRBV6-1 and TRBJ2-2, with D hard to call. The CDR3 totals 15 residues. Trimming cost V 6 bases and J 0 bases, with 11 bases left between them. Germline V gene lookup returns CDR1 MNHNS and CDR2 SASEGT.